The rows below give T cell receptor beta chains drawn from one sample of a study of blood T cells in healthy people across ages. TCRdb re-analysed the 5' RACE reads in MiXCR, keeping a single row per CDR3 protein. The table shows almost 550,000 distinct CDR3 sequences, with nearly 25% occurring only once. These data also formed part of another study, on T cells of mothers and their children.

Source material: blood. These receptors were obtained from a boy aged 10-17 years in good health. Both conserved end residues are part of each CDR3. The order of the fields is V gene, clone size, J gene, CDR3 protein. Clone size, where shown, is once, few, many, or a class for clones that have expanded.

V: TRBV11-2
size: NA
J: TRBJ2-1
CDR3: CASRDSGSYNEQFF

V: TRBV6-4
size: medium-sized
J: TRBJ2-1
CDR3: CASSDDGTGAEQFF

V: TRBV18
size: NA
J: TRBJ2-1
CDR3: CASSFKRESYNEQFF

V: TRBV20-1
size: few
J: TRBJ2-7
CDR3: CSANPGQGARYEQYF

V: TRBV21-1
size: NA
J: TRBJ2-2
CDR3: CASSKATGHINTGELFF

V: TRBV7-2
size: few
J: TRBJ2-7
CDR3: CASSQGGGSYEQYF

V: TRBV11-2
size: NA
J: TRBJ1-1
CDR3: CASSLVGTAYTEAFF

V: TRBV7-3
size: few
J: NA
CDR3: CASSPKTSGSSYEQYF

V: TRBV29-1
size: NA
J: TRBJ2-7
CDR3: CSVEEQGDEQYF

V: TRBV20-1
size: NA
J: NA
CDR3: CSASTLAHDEQFF

V: TRBV5-6
size: NA
J: TRBJ2-4
CDR3: CASSLHGLSGVAKNIQYF

V: TRBV20-1
size: NA
J: TRBJ1-5
CDR3: CSARDGAGNQPQHF

V: TRBV12-3/TRBV12-4
size: NA
J: TRBJ2-3
CDR3: CASGGTSGSSDTQYF

V: TRBV7-2
size: few
J: TRBJ2-3
CDR3: CASSLNGGNADTQYF

V: TRBV7-3
size: NA
J: TRBJ2-2
CDR3: CASSLGAGLNTGELFF

V: TRBV5-1
size: once
J: TRBJ2-7
CDR3: CASSFGTAVYEQYF

V: TRBV30
size: many
J: TRBJ1-3
CDR3: CASRRDSGNTIYF

V: TRBV15
size: few
J: TRBJ1-4
CDR3: CATSREGVSPREKLFF

V: TRBV4-3
size: few
J: TRBJ2-1
CDR3: CASSQDKSLAGNNEQFF

V: TRBV4-3
size: few
J: TRBJ2-4
CDR3: CASSQDRGAAKNTQYF

V: TRBV18
size: NA
J: TRBJ2-6
CDR3: CASSPNSQGTGANVLTF

V: TRBV28
size: NA
J: TRBJ2-5
CDR3: CASTLGLGVETQYF

V: TRBV24-1
size: few
J: TRBJ2-7
CDR3: CATSSGGLAGVNEQYF

V: TRBV7-2
size: once
J: TRBJ2-7
CDR3: CASSSVTRVSYEQYF

V: TRBV10-2
size: few
J: TRBJ2-3
CDR3: CASSERTGGSTDTQYF

V: TRBV27
size: NA
J: TRBJ1-2
CDR3: CASSSGTGGRNGYTF